Below, 5 T cell receptor beta chains from the same sample are listed, as sequenced in a study of cytomegalovirus exposure and HLA in healthy donors. The protocol was immunoSEQ multiplex PCR, while the TCRdb copy is restricted to in-frame clones and leaves out a portion. The table includes some 200,000 clones, around 81% detected once. Input material: PBMCs. Source of these receptors: a woman between 18 and 30 years old in good health and CMV-seropositive.

About this clone itself: The junction departs from the called germline gene at one end, perhaps through a read error. The V call is TRBV7-3, the J call TRBJ2-7, with a weak D call TRBD2 (6 bases). CDR1 and CDR2 from the germline V gene are SGHTA and FQGTGA. This CDR3 has 16 amino acids. CDR3 loop: CASSLTGFGGAGEQYF. DNA for the CDR3: TGTGCCAGCAGCCTAACGGGGTTCGGCGGGGCCGGCGAGCAGTACTTC. Full variable domain (rest looked up from reference TRBV7-3 and TRBJ2-7): GAGVSQTPSNKVTEKGKYVELRCDPISGHTALYWYRQSLGQGPEFLIYFQGTGAADDSGLPNDRFFAVRPEGSVSTLKIQRTERGDSAVYLCASSLTGFGGAGEQYFGPGTRLTVT.

The rearrangement links TRBV9 to TRBJ1-1; no firm D call. This CDR3 has 16 residues. Germline assignment: CDR1 SGDLS and CDR2 YYNGEE. The V end lost 4 bases, the J end lost 0 bases, and 16 bases lay between the germline ends. CDR3 sequence: CASSPSGGLLNTEAFF. The CDR3, as DNA: TGTGCCAGCAGCCCGAGTGGTGGGCTTCTGAACACTGAAGCTTTCTTT.

The V and J genes are TRBV28 and TRBJ2-3; a weak D match, TRBD2 (5 bases). CDR1 and CDR2 from the germline V gene are MDHEN and SYDVKM. The CDR3 totals 14 residues. V lost 5 bases, J lost 1 base, and 10 bases lay in between. The CDR3 spells CASSLTSGTDTQYF. CDR3 nucleotide sequence: TGTGCCAGCAGTCTAACTAGTGGCACAGATACGCAGTATTTT. Supplemented by reference TRBV28 and TRBJ2-3, the full variable domain reads DVKVTQSSRYLVKRTGEKVFLECVQDMDHENMFWYRQDPGLGLRLIYFSYDVKMKEKGDIPEGYSVSREKKERFSLILESASTNQTSMYLCASSLTSGTDTQYFGPGTRLTVL.

This clone was observed a handful of times. CDR3 residues: CASSTTGPNSPLHF. Here the CDR3 DNA reads TGTGCCAGCAGTACGACAGGACCTAATTCACCCCTCCACTTT. The V gene is TRBV6-5, the J gene TRBJ1-6, with D tentatively TRBD1 (6 bases). The germline V gene encodes CDR1 MNHEY and CDR2 SVGAGI. V lost 5 bases, J lost 6 bases, and 11 bases lay in between. CDR3 length equals 14 residues.

V is TRBV28 and J is TRBJ1-5, with D unresolved. V lost 6 bases, J lost 4 bases, and 13 bases lay in between. Germline V lookup: CDR1 MDHEN, CDR2 SYDVKM. The CDR3 contains 14 residues. Here the CDR3 reads CASSRGSGNQPQHF. DNA of the CDR3: TGTGCCAGCAGCCGAGGGTCGGGGAATCAGCCCCAGCATTTT.